The 3 T cell receptor beta chains below were found in one sample sequenced in a study of T cells in Graves' hyperthyroidism and ophthalmopathy. Researchers took RNA transcripts and amplified the TCR beta CDR3 regions from them. HTBI primers were the set used in a first-round RT-PCR of the TCR CDR3. MiXCR, run by TCRdb on the multiplex PCR reads, gives a single entry per CDR3 protein. Here the sample spans roughly 240,000 distinct CDR3 sequences, approximately 24% being singletons. What was sequenced was blood. Every receptor here comes from a woman aged 40 to 55 with Graves' ophthalmopathy.

This clonotype was recorded many times. The gene calls are TRBV30 and TRBJ2-7, with 8 positions matching TRBD2. CDR3 length equals 13 residues. V lost 4 bases to trimming and J lost 6 bases; unmatched junction nucleotides: 8. Germline V lookup: CDR1 GTSNPN, CDR2 SVGIG (reference sequence). The CDR3 reads CAWMAGGAGEQYF. CDR3 nucleotide sequence: TGTGCCTGGATGGCGGGGGGCGCGGGCGAGCAGTACTTC.

This chain uses TRBV27 with TRBJ1-5; 7 bases align to TRBD1. Germline V lookup: CDR1 MNHEY, CDR2 SMNVEV (reference sequence). V was clipped by 2 bases and J by 5 bases; unmatched bases: 6. The CDR3 spans 15 residues. DNA of the CDR3: TGTGCCAGCAGTTTAAGGGGACAGCGAGATCAGCCCCAGCATTTT. It encodes CASSLRGQRDQPQHF.

The table lists this clonotype with many counts. V and J are TRBV20-1 and TRBJ2-7, with 12 bases that match TRBD2. V was pared by 2 bases and J by 7 bases, with 12 bases of the junction left unmatched. CDR3 length: 16 amino acids. Germline values: CDR1 DFQATT, CDR2 SNEGSKA (reference sequence). CDR3 loop: CSARRGLAGIEGEQYF. In DNA form, the CDR3 reads TGCAGTGCTAGACGAGGACTAGCGGGAATAGAGGGAGAGCAGTACTTC.